This section outlines one TCR beta chain sequence together with its context. The CDR3 is 13 residues long. Between the trimmed V and J ends, which lost 3 bases and 2 bases, there was a span of 5 bases. This entry belongs to a study of patients and donors after allogeneic stem cell transplantation. TCRdb reanalysed the RT-PCR reads using MiXCR and keeps one entry per CDR3 protein. The sample shows approximately 140,000 distinct CDR3 sequences, 30% to 45% of them seen only once. The TCR comes from a human donor who was either an allogeneic HSCT recipient or a stem cell or donor lymphocyte infusion donor (not recorded which). It is not recorded whose cells these are; they may come from a transplant donor. The sample consisted of blood, either unsorted or a sorted T cell fraction (not recorded which). V is TRBV12-3 or TRBV12-4 and J is TRBJ2-1, with unresolved D. CDR3 sequence reads: CASSLSAYNEQFF. The CDR3 coding sequence is TGTGCCAGCAGTTTGAGCGCCTACAATGAGCAGTTCTTC.